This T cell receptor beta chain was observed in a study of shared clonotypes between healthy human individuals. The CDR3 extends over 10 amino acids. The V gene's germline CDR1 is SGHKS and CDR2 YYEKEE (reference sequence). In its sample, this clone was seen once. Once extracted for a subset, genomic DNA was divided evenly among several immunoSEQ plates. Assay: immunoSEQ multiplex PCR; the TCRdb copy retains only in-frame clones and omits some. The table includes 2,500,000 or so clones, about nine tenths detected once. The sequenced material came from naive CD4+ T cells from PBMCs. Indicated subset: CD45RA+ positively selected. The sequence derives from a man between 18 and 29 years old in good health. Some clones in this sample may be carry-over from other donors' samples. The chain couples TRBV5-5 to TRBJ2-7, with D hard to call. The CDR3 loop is CASPAEKAGV. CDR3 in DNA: TGTGCCAGCCCTGCAGAGAAAGCCGGGGTC.